This paragraph reports one T cell receptor beta chain. Antigen unknown. This sample was included in a study of CD8 T cells in ankylosing spondylitis. Study-wide results and limits: Reactive arthritis synovial fluid and blood previously showed some of these motif variants. With a CD8+ phenotype, disease-linked clones were relatively rare in peripheral blood. Within ankylosing spondylitis blood, a TCR beta motif made up of under 10 highly homologous variants appeared to be characteristic. Reportedly, matched ankylosing spondylitis synovial fluid was significantly enriched for disease-linked clones.

The germline V gene encodes CDR1 DFQATT and CDR2 SNEGSKA (reference sequence). CDR3 length equals 13 residues. Germline trimming cut 3 bases from V and 5 bases from J; bases unmatched to any gene: 2. Libraries for TCR beta were made by quantitative 5'-RACE with molecular barcodes. TCRdb reprocessed the 5' RACE reads with MiXCR, giving one entry per CDR3 protein. The repertoire holds 330,000 or so distinct CDR3 sequences, with under 8.5% as singletons. The clonotype comes from a male donor with ankylosing spondylitis. The rearrangement uses TRBV20-1 and TRBJ2-1, with 9 bases that match TRBD2. The sequenced sample consisted of blood, either unsorted or a sorted T cell fraction (not recorded which). The CDR3, as DNA: TGCAGTGCTAGTCTAGCGGGACACAATGAGCAGTTCTTC. It specifies CSASLAGHNEQFF.